This T cell receptor (beta chain) originates from a study of T-cell memory formation after mild COVID-19. As for the study in general: Clustering of TCRs was largely donor specific.

Study findings and constraints: Clones that contracted from day 15 to 85 were balanced CD4/CD8, while later expanders leaned CD4+.

Note on this clonotype: Antigen: not known.

TCRalpha and TCRbeta libraries used 5'RACE with constant-segment primers and UMIs. MiXCR, applied by TCRdb to the 5' RACE reads, yields one record per CDR3 protein. The table includes about 400,000 distinct CDR3 sequences, around 14% detected once. V shed 0 bases, J shed 6 bases, and the junction held 1 base outside the gene matches. The CDR3 spans 14 residues. Germline assignment: CDR1 SGHNT and CDR2 YYREEE (reference sequence). Sequencing was performed on PBMCs or a T cell subset sorted from them (not recorded which). The chain carries TRBV5-4 and TRBJ1-4, with TRBD1 matching 8 bases. The receptor was isolated from a man aged 18-30 years who had mild COVID-19 (a few samples of this study predate the infection). Cell type and time point are not known. CDR3 nucleotides: TGTGCCAGCAGCTTGGCACAGGGGGATGAAAAACTGTTTTTT. Amino acids: CASSLAQGDEKLFF.